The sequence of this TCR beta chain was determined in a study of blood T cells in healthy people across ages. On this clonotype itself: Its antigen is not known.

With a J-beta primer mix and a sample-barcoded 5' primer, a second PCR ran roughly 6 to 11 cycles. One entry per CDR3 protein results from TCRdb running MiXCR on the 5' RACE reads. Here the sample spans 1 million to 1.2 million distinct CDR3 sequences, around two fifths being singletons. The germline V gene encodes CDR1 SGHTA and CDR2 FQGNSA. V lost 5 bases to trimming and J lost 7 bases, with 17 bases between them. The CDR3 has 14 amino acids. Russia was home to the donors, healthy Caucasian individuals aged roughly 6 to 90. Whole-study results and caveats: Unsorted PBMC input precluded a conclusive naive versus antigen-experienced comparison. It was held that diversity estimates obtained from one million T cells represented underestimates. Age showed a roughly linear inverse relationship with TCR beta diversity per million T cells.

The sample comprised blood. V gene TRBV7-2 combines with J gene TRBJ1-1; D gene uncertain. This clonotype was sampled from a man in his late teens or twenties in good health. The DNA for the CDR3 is TGTGCCAGCAGCCCGACGATTGTAGGGTATGAAGCTTTCTTT. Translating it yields CASSPTIVGYEAFF.